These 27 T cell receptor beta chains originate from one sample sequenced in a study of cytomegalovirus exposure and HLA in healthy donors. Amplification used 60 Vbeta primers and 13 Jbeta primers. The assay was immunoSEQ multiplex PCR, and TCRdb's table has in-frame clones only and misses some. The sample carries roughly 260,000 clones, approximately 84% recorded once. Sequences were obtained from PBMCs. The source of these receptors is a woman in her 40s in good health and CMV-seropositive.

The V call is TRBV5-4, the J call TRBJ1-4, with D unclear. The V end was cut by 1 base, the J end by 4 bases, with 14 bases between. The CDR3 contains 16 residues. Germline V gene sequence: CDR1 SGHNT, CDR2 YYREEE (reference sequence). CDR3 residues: CASSLYQDTGNEKLFF. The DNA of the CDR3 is TGTGCCAGCAGCTTGTATCAGGATACCGGTAATGAAAAACTGTTTTTT.

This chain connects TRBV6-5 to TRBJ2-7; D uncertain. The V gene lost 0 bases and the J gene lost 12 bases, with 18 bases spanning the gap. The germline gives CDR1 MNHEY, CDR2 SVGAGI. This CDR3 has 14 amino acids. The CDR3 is CASSYSFAQQSVYF. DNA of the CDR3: TGTGCCAGCAGTTACTCTTTTGCGCAGCAGAGCGTGTACTTC.

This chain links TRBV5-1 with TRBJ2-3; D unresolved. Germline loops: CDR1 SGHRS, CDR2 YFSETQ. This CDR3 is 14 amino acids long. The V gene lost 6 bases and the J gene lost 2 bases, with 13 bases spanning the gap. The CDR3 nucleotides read TGCGCCAGCAAAGAGGCCCCGTTCACAGATACGCAGTATTTT. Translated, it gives CASKEAPFTDTQYF.

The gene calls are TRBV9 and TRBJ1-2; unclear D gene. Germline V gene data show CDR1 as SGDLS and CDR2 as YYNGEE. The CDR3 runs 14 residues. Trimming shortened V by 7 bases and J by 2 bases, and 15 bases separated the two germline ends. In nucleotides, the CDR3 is TGTGCCAGCTCCAGAGGAGTCGTGAACTATGGCTACACCTTC. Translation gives CASSRGVVNYGYTF.

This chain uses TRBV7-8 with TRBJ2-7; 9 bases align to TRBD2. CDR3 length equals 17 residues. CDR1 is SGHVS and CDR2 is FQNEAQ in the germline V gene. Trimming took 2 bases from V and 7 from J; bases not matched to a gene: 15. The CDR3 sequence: CASSLRAGGSVSGEQYF. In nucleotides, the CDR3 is TGTGCCAGCAGCTTAAGGGCGGGAGGGTCAGTTTCGGGTGAGCAGTACTTC.

This chain's CDR3 is CAISSLTGFYEQYF. CDR3 bases: TGTGCCATCAGCTCCTTGACAGGGTTCTACGAGCAGTACTTC. The chain couples TRBV10-3 to TRBJ2-7; 7 positions match TRBD1. The V gene end was trimmed by 6 bases and the J gene end by 3 bases; junction bases not matched to a gene: 8. The CDR3 spans 14 residues. Germline V gene sequence: CDR1 ENHRY, CDR2 SYGVKD.

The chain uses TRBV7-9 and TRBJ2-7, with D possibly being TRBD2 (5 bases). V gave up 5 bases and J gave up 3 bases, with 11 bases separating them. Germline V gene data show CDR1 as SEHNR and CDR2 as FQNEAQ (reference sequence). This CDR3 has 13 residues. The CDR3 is CASSLVGNYEQYF. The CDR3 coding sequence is TGTGCCAGCAGCCTGGTCGGGAACTACGAGCAGTACTTC.

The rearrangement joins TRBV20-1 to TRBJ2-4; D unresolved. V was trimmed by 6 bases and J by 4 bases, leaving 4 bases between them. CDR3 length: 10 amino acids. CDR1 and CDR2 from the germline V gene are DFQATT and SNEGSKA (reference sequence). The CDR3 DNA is TGCAGTGCCGCGAAAAACATTCAGTACTTC. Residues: CSAAKNIQYF.

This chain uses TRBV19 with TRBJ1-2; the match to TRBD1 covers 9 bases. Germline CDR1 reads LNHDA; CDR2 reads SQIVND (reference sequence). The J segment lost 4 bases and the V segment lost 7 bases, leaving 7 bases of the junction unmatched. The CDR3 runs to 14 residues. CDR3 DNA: TGTGCCAGTACGGCAACAGGGGGCGTCTATGGCTACACCTTC. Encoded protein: CASTATGGVYGYTF.

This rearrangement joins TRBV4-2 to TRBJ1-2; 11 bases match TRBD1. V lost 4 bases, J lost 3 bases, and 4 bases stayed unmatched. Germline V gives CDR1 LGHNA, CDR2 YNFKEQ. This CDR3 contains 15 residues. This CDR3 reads CASSPRGQGDYGYTF. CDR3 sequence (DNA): TGTGCCAGCAGCCCAAGGGGACAGGGGGACTATGGCTACACCTTC.

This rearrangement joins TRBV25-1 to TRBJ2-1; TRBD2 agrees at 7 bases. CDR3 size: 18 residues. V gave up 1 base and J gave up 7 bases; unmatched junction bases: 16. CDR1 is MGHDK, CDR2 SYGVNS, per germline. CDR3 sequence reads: CASSEFFPSSGAGNEQFF. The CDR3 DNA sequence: TGTGCCAGCAGTGAATTTTTCCCGTCTAGCGGTGCCGGGAATGAGCAGTTCTTC.

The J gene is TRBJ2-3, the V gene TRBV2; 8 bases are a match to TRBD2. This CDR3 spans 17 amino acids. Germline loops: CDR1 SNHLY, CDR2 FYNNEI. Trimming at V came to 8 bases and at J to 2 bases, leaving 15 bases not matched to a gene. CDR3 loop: CASSLAGIGGYTDTQYF. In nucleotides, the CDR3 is TGTGCCAGCTCTTTAGCGGGAATCGGTGGCTACACAGATACGCAGTATTTT.

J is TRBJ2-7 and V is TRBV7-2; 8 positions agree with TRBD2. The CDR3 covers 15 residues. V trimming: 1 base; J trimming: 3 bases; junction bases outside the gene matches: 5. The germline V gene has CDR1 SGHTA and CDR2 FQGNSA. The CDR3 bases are TGTGCCAGCAGCTTAGGAGCGGGAGTAGGCTACGAGCAGTACTTC. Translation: CASSLGAGVGYEQYF. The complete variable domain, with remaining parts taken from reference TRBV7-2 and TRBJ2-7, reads GAGVSQSPSNKVTEKGKDVELRCDPISGHTALYWYRQSLGQGLEFLIYFQGNSAPDKSGLPSDRFSAERTGGSVSTLTIQRTQQEDSAVYLCASSLGAGVGYEQYFGPGTRLTVT.

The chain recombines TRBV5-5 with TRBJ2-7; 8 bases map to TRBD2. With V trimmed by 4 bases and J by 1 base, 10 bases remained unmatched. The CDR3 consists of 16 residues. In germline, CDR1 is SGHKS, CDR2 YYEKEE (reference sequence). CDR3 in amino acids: CASSPSGTRVSYEQYF. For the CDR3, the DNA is TGTGCCAGCAGCCCATCCGGGACTAGGGTATCCTACGAGCAGTACTTC. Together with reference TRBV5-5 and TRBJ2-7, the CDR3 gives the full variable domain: DAGVTQSPTHLIKTRGQQVTLRCSPISGHKSVSWYQQVLGQGPQFIFQYYEKEERGRGNFPDRFSARQFPNYSSELNVNALLLGDSALYLCASSPSGTRVSYEQYFGPGTRLTVT.

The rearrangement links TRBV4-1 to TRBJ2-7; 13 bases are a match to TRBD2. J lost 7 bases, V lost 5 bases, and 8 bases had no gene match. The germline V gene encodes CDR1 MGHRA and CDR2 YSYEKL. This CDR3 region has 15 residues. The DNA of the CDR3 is TGCGCCAGCAGCTTTGGACTAGCGGGAGCTGGTGAGCAGTACTTC. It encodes CASSFGLAGAGEQYF.

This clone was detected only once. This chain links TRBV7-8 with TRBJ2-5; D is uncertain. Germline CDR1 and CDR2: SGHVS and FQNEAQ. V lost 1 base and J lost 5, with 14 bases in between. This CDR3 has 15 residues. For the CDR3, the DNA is TGTGCCAGCAGCTTAGATGATCACCCAGTGGAGACCCAGTACTTC. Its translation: CASSLDDHPVETQYF.

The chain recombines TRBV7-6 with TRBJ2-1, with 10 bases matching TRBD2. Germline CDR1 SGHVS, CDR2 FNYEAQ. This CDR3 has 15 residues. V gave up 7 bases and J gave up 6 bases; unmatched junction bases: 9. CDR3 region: CASTPLAGDPNEQFF. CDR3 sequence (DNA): TGTGCCAGCACCCCCCTAGCGGGAGATCCCAATGAGCAGTTCTTC.

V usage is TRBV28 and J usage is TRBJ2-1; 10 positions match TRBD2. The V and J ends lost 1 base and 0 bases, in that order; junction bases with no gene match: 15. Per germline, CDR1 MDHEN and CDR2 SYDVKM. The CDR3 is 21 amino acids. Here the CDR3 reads CASSLYLGLARWVSSYNEQFF. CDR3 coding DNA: TGTGCCAGCAGTTTATATCTGGGACTAGCGCGATGGGTAAGCTCCTACAATGAGCAGTTCTTC. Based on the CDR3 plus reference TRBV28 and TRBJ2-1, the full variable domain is DVKVTQSSRYLVKRTGEKVFLECVQDMDHENMFWYRQDPGLGLRLIYFSYDVKMKEKGDIPEGYSVSREKKERFSLILESASTNQTSMYLCASSLYLGLARWVSSYNEQFFGPGTRLTVL.

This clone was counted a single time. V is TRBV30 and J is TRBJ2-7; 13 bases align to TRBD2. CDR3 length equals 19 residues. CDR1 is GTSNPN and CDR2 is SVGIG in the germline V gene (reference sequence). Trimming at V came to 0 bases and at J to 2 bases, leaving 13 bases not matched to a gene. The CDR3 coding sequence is TGTGCCTGGAGTGTACTGAGGACTAGCGGGAGCCTCTCCCCCTACGAGCAGTACTTC. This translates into CAWSVLRTSGSLSPYEQYF.

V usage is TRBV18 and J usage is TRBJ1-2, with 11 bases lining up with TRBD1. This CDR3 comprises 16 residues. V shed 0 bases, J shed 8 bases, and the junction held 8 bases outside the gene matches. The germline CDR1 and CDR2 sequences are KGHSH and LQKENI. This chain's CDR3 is CASSPPNGQGAKGYTF. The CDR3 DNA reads TGTGCCAGCTCACCACCAAATGGACAGGGGGCGAAAGGCTACACCTTC. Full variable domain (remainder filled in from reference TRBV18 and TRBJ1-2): NAGVMQNPRHLVRRRGQEARLRCSPMKGHSHVYWYRQLPEEGLKFMVYLQKENIIDESGMPKERFSAEFPKEGPSILRIQQVVRGDSAAYFCASSPPNGQGAKGYTFGSGTRLTVV.

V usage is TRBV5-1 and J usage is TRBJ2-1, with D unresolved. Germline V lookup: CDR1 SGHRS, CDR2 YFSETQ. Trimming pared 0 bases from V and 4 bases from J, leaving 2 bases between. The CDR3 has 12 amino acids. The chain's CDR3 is CASSLAYNEQFF. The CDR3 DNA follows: TGCGCCAGCAGCTTGGCGTACAATGAGCAGTTCTTC.

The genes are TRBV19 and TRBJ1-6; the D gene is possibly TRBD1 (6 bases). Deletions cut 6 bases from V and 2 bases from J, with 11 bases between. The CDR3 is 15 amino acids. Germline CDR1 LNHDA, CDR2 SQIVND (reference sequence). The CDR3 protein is CASRNRDAYNSPLHF. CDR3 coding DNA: TGTGCCAGTAGGAACAGGGACGCCTATAATTCACCCCTCCACTTT.

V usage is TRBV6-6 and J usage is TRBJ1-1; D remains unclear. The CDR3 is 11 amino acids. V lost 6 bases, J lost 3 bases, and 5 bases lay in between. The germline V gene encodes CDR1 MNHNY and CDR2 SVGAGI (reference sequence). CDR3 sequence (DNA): TGTGCCAGCAGCCGGGACACTGAAGCTTTCTTT. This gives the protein CASSRDTEAFF.

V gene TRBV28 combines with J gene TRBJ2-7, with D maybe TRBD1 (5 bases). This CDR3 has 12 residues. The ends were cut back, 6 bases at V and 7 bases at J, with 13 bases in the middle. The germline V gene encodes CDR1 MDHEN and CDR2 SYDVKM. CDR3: CASRLQGREQYF. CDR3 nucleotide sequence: TGTGCCAGCAGGCTGCAGGGAAGGGAGCAGTACTTC.

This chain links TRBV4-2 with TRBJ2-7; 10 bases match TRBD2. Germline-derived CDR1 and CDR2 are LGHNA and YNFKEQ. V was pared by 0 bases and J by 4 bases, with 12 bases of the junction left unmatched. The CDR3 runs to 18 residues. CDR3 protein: CASSQDLASGGANYEQYF. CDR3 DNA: TGTGCCAGCAGCCAAGATCTGGCTAGCGGGGGAGCAAATTACGAGCAGTACTTC.

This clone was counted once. The CDR3 is CASSLTDRGKEKLFF. The CDR3 DNA sequence: TGTGCCAGCAGCTTGACCGACAGGGGGAAGGAAAAACTGTTTTTT. The chain carries TRBV7-3 and TRBJ1-4; 9 bases are shared with TRBD1. Germline V gene data show CDR1 as SGHTA and CDR2 as FQGTGA. Trimming took 3 bases from V and 8 from J; bases not matched to a gene: 7. The CDR3 has 15 residues.

The CDR3 sequence is CASSYSSGRAVGELFF. The CDR3 DNA reads TGTGCCAGCAGTTACAGTAGCGGGAGGGCCGTCGGGGAGCTGTTTTTT. The chain combines TRBV6-5 with TRBJ2-2; 11 nucleotides line up with TRBD2. Looked up from germline, CDR1 is MNHEY and CDR2 is SVGAGI. The CDR3 loop spans 16 amino acids. The V gene end was trimmed by 2 bases and the J gene end by 7 bases; junction bases not matched to a gene: 6.